The rows below give T cell receptor beta chains drawn from one sample of a study of blood T cells in healthy people across ages. TCRdb ran MiXCR on the 5' RACE reads and lists one entry per CDR3 protein. The sample comprises about 1.5 million distinct CDR3 sequences, about 43% of which are singletons, and roughly 7.9% rests with the top ten. Sequencing input: blood. These receptors originate from a woman aged 18 to 35 in good health. The CDR3 runs from the conserved cysteine through the conserved F or W. A D gene is named only where the DNA matches it firmly. The size entry is marked missing in some rows and otherwise reads once, few, many or a size class.

-	TRBV4-1	few	TRBJ2-1	TGCGCCAGCAGCCAAGACTACAGACAGTTCTTC	CASSQDYRQFF
TRBD1	TRBV29-1	-	TRBJ2-5	TGCAGCGTTGATCCAGGGGGCCGAGAGACCCAGTACTTC	CSVDPGGRETQYF
-	TRBV12-3/TRBV12-4	-	TRBJ2-2	TGTGCCAGTTGTTCCTCCGGGGGGAACACCGGGGAGCTGTTTTTT	CASCSSGGNTGELFF
TRBD2	TRBV4-1	-	TRBJ2-5	TGCGCCAGCAGCCCTACCTCTAGCGGGGCGGGAGAGACCCAGTACTTC	CASSPTSSGAGETQYF
-	TRBV5-1	few	TRBJ1-1	TGCGCCAGCAGCTTGTTTCGAGGGGCCGGGGCTGAAGCTTTCTTT	CASSLFRGAGAEAFF
TRBD2	TRBV27	-	TRBJ2-5	TGTGCCAGCAGTCCCAGGGGTAGCGGGAGACAAGAGACCCAGTACTTC	CASSPRGSGRQETQYF
-	TRBV4-2	-	TRBJ2-3	TGTGCCAGCAGCCAAACTTGGACTGCGAGCACAGATACGCAGTATTTT	CASSQTWTASTDTQYF
TRBD2	TRBV4-1	few	TRBJ2-1	TGCGCCAGCAGCCAAGATTGGTCAGGACTAGCCTACAATGAGCAGTTCTTC	CASSQDWSGLAYNEQFF
-	TRBV28	once	TRBJ2-7	TGTGCCAGCAGGGGCCCGGGGAGCTACGAGCAGTACTTC	CASRGPGSYEQYF
TRBD2	TRBV5-1	-	TRBJ2-1	TGCGCCAGCAGCTCCCCGAGACTAGCGGGAGGTGTCAACTCCTACAATGAGCAGTTCTTC	CASSSPRLAGGVNSYNEQFF
-	TRBV6-1	-	TRBJ2-4	TGTGCCAGCAGTGAGCACGGGGCCGACAAAAACATTCAGTACTTC	CASSEHGADKNIQYF
-	TRBV7-6	-	TRBJ2-7	TGTGCCAGCAGCCCCCAGTTTGGTGGGCAGTACTTC	CASSPQFGGQYF
-	TRBV11-2	many	TRBJ2-7	TGTGCCAGCAGCTTAGAGCCCTCTAGCTCCTACGAGCAGTACTTC	CASSLEPSSSYEQYF
TRBD1	TRBV14	-	TRBJ2-2	TGTGCCAGCAGCCAATTGAGGCAGGGGGCCGGGGAGCTGTTTTTT	CASSQLRQGAGELFF
-	TRBV7-9	once	TRBJ1-2	TGTGCCAGCAGCCAGTCGGGGTTAGGCTATGTCTACACCTTC	CASSQSGLGYVYTF
-	TRBV2	-	TRBJ1-1	TGTGCCAGCAGTGAAGCAGTGGTCCGTAGTTCTGAAGCTTTCTTT	CASSEAVVRSSEAFF
TRBD2	TRBV12-3/TRBV12-4	few	TRBJ2-3	TGTGCCAGCAGCCAGGGAGGGCCCTTTTTAGATACGCAGTATTTT	CASSQGGPFLDTQYF
TRBD2	TRBV13	few	TRBJ2-7	TGTGCCAGCAGTTACAGCGGGACTCCACCCTACGAGCAGTACTTC	CASSYSGTPPYEQYF
TRBD2	TRBV13	-	TRBJ2-5	TGTGCCAGCAGCCAAGGGACTAGCGGGGATCAAGAGACCCAGTACTTC	CASSQGTSGDQETQYF
TRBD1	TRBV20-1	-	TRBJ1-1	TGCAGTGCTAGAGATAGGGGCAGGGGGTATGCTTTCTTT	CSARDRGRGYAFF
-	TRBV5-1	once	TRBJ1-1	TGCGCCAGCAGCTCCCAAGAGTTGGGGTCAAAAATGAACACTGAAGCTTTCTTT	CASSSQELGSKMNTEAFF
-	TRBV7-9	-	TRBJ2-1	TGTGCCAGCAGCGACCCGGACAGCCCTAGGGATGAGCAGTTCTTC	CASSDPDSPRDEQFF
-	TRBV25-1	-	TRBJ1-1	TGTGCCAGCAGTGTTGCAGCCCAAGGGGAGGAAGCTTTCTTT	CASSVAAQGEEAFF
TRBD1	TRBV25-1	-	TRBJ2-7	TGTGCCAGCAGCAACAGGGGCGACTACGAGCAGTACTTC	CASSNRGDYEQYF
-	TRBV9	-	TRBJ2-1	TGTGCCAGCAGCGTAGCTTGGGGTGGTGAGCAGTTCTTC	CASSVAWGGEQFF
-	TRBV7-2	many	TRBJ1-3	TGTGCCAGCAGCTTAGTCGATAGGCGAGGAAACACCATATATTTT	CASSLVDRRGNTIYF
-	TRBV6-1	-	TRBJ1-6	TGTGCCAGCAGTGAACTGACAGGAACTAATTCACCCCTCCACTTT	CASSELTGTNSPLHF
TRBD2	TRBV7-2	-	TRBJ2-7	TGTGCCAGCAGCCTAGCGGGTTGGCCGTCCTACGAGCAGTACTTC	CASSLAGWPSYEQYF
TRBD2	TRBV11-2	few	TRBJ2-3	TGTGCCAGCAGCTCATCCTTGCGATGGGGACTAGCGGGGGCTAGCACAGATACGCAGTATTTT	CASSSSLRWGLAGASTDTQYF
TRBD1	TRBV3-1	-	TRBJ1-6	TGTGCCAGCAGCCAACGGGACAGGGATAATTCACCCCTCCACTTT	CASSQRDRDNSPLHF
TRBD2	TRBV20-1	few	TRBJ2-7	TGCAGTGCGACCGGGACTAGCGGGACCGAGGAGCAGTACTTC	CSATGTSGTEEQYF
TRBD1	TRBV9	few	TRBJ2-7	TGTGCCAGCAGCCCGGGACAGGGACGCGAGCAGTACTTC	CASSPGQGREQYF
-	TRBV7-2	-	TRBJ2-3	TGTGCCAGCAGCCACGGACTGGGGTTCGCAGATACGCGGTATTTT	CASSHGLGFADTRYF
-	TRBV27	-	TRBJ1-4	TGTGCCAGCAGTGTATGGGGTACTAATGAAAAACTGTTTTTT	CASSVWGTNEKLFF
-	TRBV4-1	-	TRBJ2-5	TGCGCCAGCAGCCAAGTCCTGCTCGGGGAGACCCAGTACTTC	CASSQVLLGETQYF
-	TRBV5-1	-	TRBJ2-4	TGCGCCAGCAGCTTGGCGGAAGGGCTCTACAATGAGCAGTACTTC	CASSLAEGLYNEQYF
-	TRBV5-1	-	TRBJ2-5	TGCGCCAGCAGCTTCGGGGACTTGAGGACCCAAGAGACCCAGTACTTC	CASSFGDLRTQETQYF
TRBD1	TRBV10-2	-	TRBJ2-1	TGCGCCAGCAGTGGACAGGGTCTCAACAATGAGCAGTTCTTC	CASSGQGLNNEQFF
-	TRBV27	-	TRBJ2-2	TGTGCCAGCAACTCCAACACCGGGGAGCTGTTTTTT	CASNSNTGELFF
-	TRBV10-3	-	TRBJ2-7	TGTGCCACACAGGACGGCGGGCCGAGCTCCTACGAGCAGTACTTC	CATQDGGPSSYEQYF
-	TRBV9	-	TRBJ2-4	TGTGCCAGCAGCGCCGAAACCACAGGGCCCAGTGGCAAAAACATTCAGTACTTC	CASSAETTGPSGKNIQYF
-	TRBV6-1	few	TRBJ2-5	TGTGCCAGCAGTGTCGCTAGCGTTGAGACCCAGTACTTC	CASSVASVETQYF
-	TRBV20-1	-	TRBJ2-7	TGCAGTGCGAGGGAGAGCTCCTACAATGAGCAGTACTTC	CSARESSYNEQYF
-	TRBV29-1	-	TRBJ2-1	TGCAGCGTTGACCTCGTGAGACACCTTGACAATGAGCAGTTCTTC	CSVDLVRHLDNEQFF
TRBD1	TRBV6-2/TRBV6-3	few	TRBJ2-3	TGTGCCAGCAGTTACCTGACAGGGGGGTTCACAGATACGCAGTATTTT	CASSYLTGGFTDTQYF
-	TRBV27	few	TRBJ2-1	TGTGCCAGCAGTTTCACCCTTCTTCTGAATGAGCAGTTCTTC	CASSFTLLLNEQFF
-	TRBV11-2	-	TRBJ1-2	TGTGCCAGCAGCTTACCCGGGACAACCCGTAATGGCTACACCTTC	CASSLPGTTRNGYTF
-	TRBV7-4	-	TRBJ1-5	TGTGCCAGCAGCTTATTTGGGGTTCAGCCCCAGCATTTT	CASSLFGVQPQHF
-	TRBV6-1	-	TRBJ1-2	TGTGCCAGCAGTGATATGAGGGGACCTTATGGCTACACCTTC	CASSDMRGPYGYTF
TRBD1	TRBV12-3/TRBV12-4	few	TRBJ1-2	TGTGCCAGCAGTTTGGGACAGACCCCCCGAGGCTATGGCTACACCTTC	CASSLGQTPRGYGYTF
TRBD1	TRBV15	-	TRBJ1-2	TGTGCCACCAGCCAACAGGGGTTGAGCTCTGGCCACACCTTC	CATSQQGLSSGHTF
TRBD1	TRBV4-1	-	TRBJ2-7	TGCGCTAGCAGCCAAGTTGGGGGACAGGATCCGAGTTTCCCTGCGCTCGAGCAGTACTTC	CASSQVGGQDPSFPALEQYF
-	TRBV30	-	TRBJ2-7	TGTGCCCGGAGTGGGACCTACGAGCAGTACTTC	CARSGTYEQYF